Included here is one TCR beta chain sequence, with context. The data stem from a study of OX40 agonist ivuxolimab in advanced cancers. Assay: immunoSEQ multiplex PCR; the TCRdb copy retains only in-frame clones and omits some. The table has about 64,000 clones, about 91% seen once; the top ten hold around 2.8%. Germline lookup yields CDR1 SGDLS and CDR2 YYNGEE. CDR3 length: 15 amino acids. V lost 3 bases to trimming and J lost 2 bases; unmatched junction nucleotides: 5. The sequences come from CD4+ or CD8+ T cells sorted from blood, collected in a trial of the OX40 agonist ivuxolimab. The V call is TRBV9, the J call TRBJ2-5, with 9 positions matching TRBD2. The source is an adult with an advanced solid tumor such as melanoma, head and neck, liver or kidney cancer. In DNA form, the CDR3 reads TGTGCCAGCAGCGCTGGACTAGCGACACAAGAGACCCAGTACTTC. Translated, it gives CASSAGLATQETQYF. Full variable domain (outside the CDR3, taken from reference TRBV9 and TRBJ2-5): DSGVTQTPKHLITATGQRVTLRCSPRSGDLSVYWYQQSLDQGLQFLIQYYNGEERAKGNILERFSAQQFPDLHSELNLSSLELGDSALYFCASSAGLATQETQYFGPGTRLLVL.